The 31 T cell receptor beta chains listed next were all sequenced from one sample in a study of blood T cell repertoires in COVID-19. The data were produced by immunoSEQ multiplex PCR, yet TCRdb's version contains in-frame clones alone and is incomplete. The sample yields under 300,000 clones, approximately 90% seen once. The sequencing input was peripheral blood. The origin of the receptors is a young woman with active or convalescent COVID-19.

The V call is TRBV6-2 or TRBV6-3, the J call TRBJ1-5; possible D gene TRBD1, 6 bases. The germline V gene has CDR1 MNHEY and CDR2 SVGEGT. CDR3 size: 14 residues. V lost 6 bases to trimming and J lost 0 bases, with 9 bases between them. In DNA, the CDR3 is TGTGCCAGCAGCACAGGGTATAGCAATCAGCCCCAGCATTTT. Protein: CASSTGYSNQPQHF.

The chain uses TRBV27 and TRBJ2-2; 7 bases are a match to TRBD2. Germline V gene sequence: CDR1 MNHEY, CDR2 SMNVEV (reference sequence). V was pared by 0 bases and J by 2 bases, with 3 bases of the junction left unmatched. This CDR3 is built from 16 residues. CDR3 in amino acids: CASSLSPSGNTGELFF. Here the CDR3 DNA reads TGTGCCAGCAGTTTATCCCCTAGCGGCAACACCGGGGAGCTGTTTTTT.

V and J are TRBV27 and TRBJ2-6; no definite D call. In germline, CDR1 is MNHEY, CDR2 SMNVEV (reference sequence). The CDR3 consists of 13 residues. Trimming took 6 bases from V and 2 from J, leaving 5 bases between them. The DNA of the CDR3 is TGTGCCAGCAGCCGTCCTGGGGCCAACGTCCTGACTTTC. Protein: CASSRPGANVLTF.

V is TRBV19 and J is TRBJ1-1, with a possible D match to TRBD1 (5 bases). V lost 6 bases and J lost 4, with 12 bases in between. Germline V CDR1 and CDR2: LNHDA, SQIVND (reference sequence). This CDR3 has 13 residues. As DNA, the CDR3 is TGTGCCAGTAGGGGGCTGTGGGGCACTGAAGCTTTCTTT. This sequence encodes CASRGLWGTEAFF.

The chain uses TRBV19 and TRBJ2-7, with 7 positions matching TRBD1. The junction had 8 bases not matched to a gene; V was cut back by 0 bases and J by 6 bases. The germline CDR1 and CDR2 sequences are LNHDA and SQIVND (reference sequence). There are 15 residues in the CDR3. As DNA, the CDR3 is TGTGCCAGTAGTATAGAGTCACAGGGGTACGGCGAGCAGTACTTC. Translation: CASSIESQGYGEQYF. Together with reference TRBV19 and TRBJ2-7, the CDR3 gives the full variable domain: DGGITQSPKYLFRKEGQNVTLSCEQNLNHDAMYWYRQDPGQGLRLIYYSQIVNDFQKGDIAEGYSVSREKKESFPLTVTSAQKNPTAFYLCASSIESQGYGEQYFGPGTRLTVT.

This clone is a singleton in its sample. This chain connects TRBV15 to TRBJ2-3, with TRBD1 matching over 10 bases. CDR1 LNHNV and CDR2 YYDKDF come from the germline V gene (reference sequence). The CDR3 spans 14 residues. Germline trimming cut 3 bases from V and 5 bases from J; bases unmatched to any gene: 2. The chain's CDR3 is CATSSGQGVDTQYF. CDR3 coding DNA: TGTGCCACCAGCAGCGGACAGGGGGTAGATACGCAGTATTTT.

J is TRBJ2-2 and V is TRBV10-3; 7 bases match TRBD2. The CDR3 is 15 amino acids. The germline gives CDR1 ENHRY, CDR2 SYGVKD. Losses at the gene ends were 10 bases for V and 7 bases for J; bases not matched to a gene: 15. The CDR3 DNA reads TGTGCCACCCTGCCTGCGGGGGTGAGATTCGGGGAGCTGTTTTTT. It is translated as CATLPAGVRFGELFF.

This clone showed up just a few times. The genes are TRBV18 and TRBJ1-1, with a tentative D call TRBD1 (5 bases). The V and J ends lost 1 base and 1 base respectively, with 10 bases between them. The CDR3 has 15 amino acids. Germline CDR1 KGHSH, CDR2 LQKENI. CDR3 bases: TGTGCCAGCTCACCACAGCGGGGGACGAACACTGAAGCTTTCTTT. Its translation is CASSPQRGTNTEAFF.

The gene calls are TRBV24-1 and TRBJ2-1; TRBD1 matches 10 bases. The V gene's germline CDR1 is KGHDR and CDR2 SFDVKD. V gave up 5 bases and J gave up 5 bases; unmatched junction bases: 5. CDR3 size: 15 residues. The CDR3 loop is CATSAMGQGNNEQFF. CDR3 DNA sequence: TGTGCCACCAGTGCCATGGGACAGGGGAACAATGAGCAGTTCTTC.

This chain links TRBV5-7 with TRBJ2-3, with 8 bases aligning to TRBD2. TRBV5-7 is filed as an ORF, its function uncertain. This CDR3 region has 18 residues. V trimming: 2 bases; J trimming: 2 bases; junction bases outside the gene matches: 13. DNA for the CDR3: TGTGCCAGCAGCTTTTTGTCGCGGCGGGGGGACTTCACAGATACGCAGTATTTT. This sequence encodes CASSFLSRRGDFTDTQYF.

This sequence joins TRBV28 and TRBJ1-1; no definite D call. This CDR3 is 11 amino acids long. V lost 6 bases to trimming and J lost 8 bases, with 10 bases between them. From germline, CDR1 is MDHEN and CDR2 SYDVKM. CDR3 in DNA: TGTGCCAGCAGCCCCGGACTGGAAGCTTTCTTT. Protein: CASSPGLEAFF.

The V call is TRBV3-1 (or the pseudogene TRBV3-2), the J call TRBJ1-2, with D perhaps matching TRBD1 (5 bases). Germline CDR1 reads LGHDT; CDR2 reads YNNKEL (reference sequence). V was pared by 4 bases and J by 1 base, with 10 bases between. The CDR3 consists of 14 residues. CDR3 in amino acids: CASSPGTFNYGYTF. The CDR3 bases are TGTGCCAGCAGCCCGGGGACTTTTAACTATGGCTACACCTTC.

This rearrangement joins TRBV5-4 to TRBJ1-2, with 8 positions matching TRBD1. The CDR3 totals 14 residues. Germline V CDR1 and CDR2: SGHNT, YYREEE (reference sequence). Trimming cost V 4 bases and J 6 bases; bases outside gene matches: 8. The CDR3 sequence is CASSQDRAGDGYTF. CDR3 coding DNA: TGTGCCAGCAGCCAGGACAGGGCGGGAGATGGCTACACCTTC.

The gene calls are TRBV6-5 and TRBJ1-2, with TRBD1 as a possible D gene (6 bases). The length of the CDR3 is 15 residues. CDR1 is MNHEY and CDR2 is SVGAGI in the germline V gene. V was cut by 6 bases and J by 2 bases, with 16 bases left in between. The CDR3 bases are TGTGCCAGCAGACCTACTACCGGGACAAACTATGGCTACACCTTC. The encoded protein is CASRPTTGTNYGYTF.

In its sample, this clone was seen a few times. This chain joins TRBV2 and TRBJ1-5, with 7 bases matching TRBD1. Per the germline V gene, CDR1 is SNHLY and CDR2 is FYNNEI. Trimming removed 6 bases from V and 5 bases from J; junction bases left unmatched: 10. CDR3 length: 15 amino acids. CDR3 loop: CASSLQGQSYQPQHF. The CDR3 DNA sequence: TGTGCCAGCAGCCTACAGGGGCAATCATATCAGCCCCAGCATTTT.

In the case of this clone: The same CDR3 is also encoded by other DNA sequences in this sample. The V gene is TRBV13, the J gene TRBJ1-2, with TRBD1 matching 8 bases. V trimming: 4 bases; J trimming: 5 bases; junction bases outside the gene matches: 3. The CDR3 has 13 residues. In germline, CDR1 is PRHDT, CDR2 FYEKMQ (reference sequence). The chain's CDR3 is CASSSRTGYGYTF. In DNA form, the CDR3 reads TGTGCCAGCAGCTCGAGGACAGGGTATGGCTACACCTTC.

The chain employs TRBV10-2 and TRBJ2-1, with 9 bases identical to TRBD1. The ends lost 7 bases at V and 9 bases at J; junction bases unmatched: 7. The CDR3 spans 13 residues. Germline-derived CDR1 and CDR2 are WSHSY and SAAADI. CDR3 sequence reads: CASTGQGFGEQFF. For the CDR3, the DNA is TGCGCCAGCACCGGACAGGGGTTCGGTGAGCAGTTCTTC.

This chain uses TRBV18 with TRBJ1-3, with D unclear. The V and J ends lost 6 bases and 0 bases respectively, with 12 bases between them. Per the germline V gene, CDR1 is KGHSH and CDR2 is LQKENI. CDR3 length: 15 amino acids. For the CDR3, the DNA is TGTGCCAGCTCCCCATCCCGGTACTCTGGAAACACCATATATTTT. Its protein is CASSPSRYSGNTIYF.

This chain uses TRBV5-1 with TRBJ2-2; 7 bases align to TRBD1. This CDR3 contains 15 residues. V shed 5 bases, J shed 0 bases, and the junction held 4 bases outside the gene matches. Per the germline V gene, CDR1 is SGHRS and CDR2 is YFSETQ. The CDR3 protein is CASSPGTANTGELFF. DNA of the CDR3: TGCGCCAGCAGTCCAGGGACAGCGAACACCGGGGAGCTGTTTTTT.

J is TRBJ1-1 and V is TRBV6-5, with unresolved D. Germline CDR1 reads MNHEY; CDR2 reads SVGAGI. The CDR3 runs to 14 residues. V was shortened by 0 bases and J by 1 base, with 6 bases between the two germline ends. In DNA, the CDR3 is TGTGCCAGCAGTTACTCGATACAGAACACTGAAGCTTTCTTT. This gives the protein CASSYSIQNTEAFF.

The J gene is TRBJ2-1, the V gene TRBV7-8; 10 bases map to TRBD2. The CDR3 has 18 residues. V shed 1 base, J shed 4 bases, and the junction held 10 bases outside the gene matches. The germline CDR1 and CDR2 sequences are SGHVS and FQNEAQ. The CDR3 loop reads CASSLVVASGGFYNEQFF. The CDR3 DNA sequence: TGTGCCAGCAGCTTAGTTGTGGCTAGCGGGGGTTTTTACAATGAGCAGTTCTTC. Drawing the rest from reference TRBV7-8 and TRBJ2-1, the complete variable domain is GAGVSQSPRYKVAKRGQDVALRCDPISGHVSLFWYQQALGQGPEFLTYFQNEAQLDKSGLPSDRFFAERPEGSVSTLKIQRTQQEDSAVYLCASSLVVASGGFYNEQFFGPGTRLTVL.

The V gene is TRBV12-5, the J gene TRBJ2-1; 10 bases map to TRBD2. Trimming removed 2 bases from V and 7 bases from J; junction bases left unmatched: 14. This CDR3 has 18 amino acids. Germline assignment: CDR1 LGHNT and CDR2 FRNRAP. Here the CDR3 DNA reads TGTGCTAGTGGTTTGCCGCCCCGTGTCCCAGCGGGGGGGAATGAGCAGTTCTTC. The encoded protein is CASGLPPRVPAGGNEQFF.

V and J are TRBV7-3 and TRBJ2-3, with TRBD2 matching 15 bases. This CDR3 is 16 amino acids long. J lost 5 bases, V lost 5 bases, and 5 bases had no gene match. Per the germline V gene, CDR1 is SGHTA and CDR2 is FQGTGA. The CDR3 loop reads CASSRTSGGAGDTQYF. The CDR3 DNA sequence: TGTGCCAGCAGCAGGACTAGCGGGGGGGCCGGAGATACGCAGTATTTT.

CDR3 DNA sequence: TGTGCCTGGAGTGTTAGACGGGGACAGGGGTACAATGAGCAGTTCTTC. Translating it yields CAWSVRRGQGYNEQFF. The chain couples TRBV30 to TRBJ2-1; 10 nucleotides align to TRBD1. After removal of 0 bases from V and 4 bases from J, the junction contained 6 bases not matched to a gene. The CDR3 loop spans 16 amino acids. CDR1 and CDR2 (germline): GTSNPN, SVGIG (reference sequence).

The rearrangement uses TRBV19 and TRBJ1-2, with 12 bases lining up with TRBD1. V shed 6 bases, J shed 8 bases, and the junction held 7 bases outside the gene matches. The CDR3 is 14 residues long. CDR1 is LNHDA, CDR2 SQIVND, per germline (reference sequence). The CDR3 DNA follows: TGTGCCAGTAGGAGGGGACAGGGGGCTGACGGCTACACCTTC. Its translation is CASRRGQGADGYTF.

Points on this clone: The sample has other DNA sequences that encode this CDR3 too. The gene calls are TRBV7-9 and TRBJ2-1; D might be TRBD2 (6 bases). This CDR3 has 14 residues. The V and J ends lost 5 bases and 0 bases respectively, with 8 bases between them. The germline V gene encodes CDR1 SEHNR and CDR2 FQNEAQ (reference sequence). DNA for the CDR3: TGTGCCAGCAGCCTGGGGGGCTCCTACAATGAGCAGTTCTTC. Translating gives CASSLGGSYNEQFF.

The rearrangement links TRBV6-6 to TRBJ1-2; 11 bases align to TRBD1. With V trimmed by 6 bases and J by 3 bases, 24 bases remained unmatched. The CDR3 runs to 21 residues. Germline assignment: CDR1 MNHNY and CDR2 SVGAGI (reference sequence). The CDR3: CASSHFPYLRDRGKGYYGYTF. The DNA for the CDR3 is TGTGCCAGCAGCCACTTCCCCTACCTTAGGGACAGGGGGAAAGGGTACTATGGCTACACCTTC.

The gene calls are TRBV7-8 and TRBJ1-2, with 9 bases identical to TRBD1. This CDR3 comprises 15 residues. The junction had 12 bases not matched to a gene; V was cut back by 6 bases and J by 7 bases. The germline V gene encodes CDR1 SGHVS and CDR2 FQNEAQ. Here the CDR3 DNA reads TGTGCCAGCAGTCTTAGCCTCGGGACAGGGCTTGGCTACACCTTC. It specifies CASSLSLGTGLGYTF.

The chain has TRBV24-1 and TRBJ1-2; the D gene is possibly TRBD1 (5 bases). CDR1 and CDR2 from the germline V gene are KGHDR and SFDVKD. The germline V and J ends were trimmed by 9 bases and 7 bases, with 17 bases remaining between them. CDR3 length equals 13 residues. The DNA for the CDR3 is TGTGCCACCCAAAGGCCCGGGGGAGGTGGCTACACCTTC. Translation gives CATQRPGGGGYTF.

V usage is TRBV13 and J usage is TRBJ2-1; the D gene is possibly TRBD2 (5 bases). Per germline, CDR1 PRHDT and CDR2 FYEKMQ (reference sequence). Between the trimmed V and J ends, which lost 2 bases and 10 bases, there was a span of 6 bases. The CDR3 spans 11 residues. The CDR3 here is CASSLTGEQFF. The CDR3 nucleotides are TGTGCCAGCAGCTTAACGGGAGAGCAGTTCTTC.

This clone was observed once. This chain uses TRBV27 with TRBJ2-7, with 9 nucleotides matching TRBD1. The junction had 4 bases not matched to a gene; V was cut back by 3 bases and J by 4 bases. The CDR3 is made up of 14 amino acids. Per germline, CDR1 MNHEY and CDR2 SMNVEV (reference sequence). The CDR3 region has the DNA TGTGCCAGCAGTTTGTTGGGACAGGGTTACGAGCAGTACTTC. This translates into CASSLLGQGYEQYF.